This is a list of T cell receptor beta chains from one sample in a study of CD8+ T cells in alopecia areata. Produced via immunoSEQ multiplex PCR; TCRdb's table is partial and in-frame only. The table records 95,000 to 100,000 clones, 60% of them present only once. Specimen: CD8+ T cells sorted from blood, collected between weeks 55 and 65, from a patient treated with tofacitinib. The receptor source for this set is a human donor with alopecia areata. Both conserved end residues are part of each CDR3. The D gene is left open where the match is weak. Where a row states a size, it is once, few, many or the class of an expanded clone; other rows omit it.

J gene | D gene | clone size | V gene | CDR3 protein | CDR3 DNA
TRBJ2-2 | NA | NA | TRBV13 | CASSPPGRTGGRSGELFF | TGTGCCAGCAGCCCCCCCGGCCGGACGGGGGGCCGTTCCGGGGAGCTGTTTTTT
TRBJ2-1 | TRBD2 | few | TRBV5-1 | CASSLAGSGGRSYNEQFF | TGCGCCAGCAGCTTGGCCGGTAGCGGGGGTCGCTCCTACAATGAGCAGTTCTTC
TRBJ2-7 | NA | few | TRBV9 | CASRDFSYEQYF | TGTGCCAGCCGGGACTTTTCCTACGAGCAGTACTTC
TRBJ2-5 | NA | few | TRBV2 | CASSGPAPEETQYF | TGTGCCAGCAGTGGGCCCGCTCCTGAGGAGACCCAGTACTTC
TRBJ2-1 | TRBD2 | NA | TRBV13 | CASSVGLAGGFSYNEQFF | TGTGCCAGCAGCGTGGGACTAGCGGGGGGTTTCTCCTACAATGAGCAGTTCTTC
TRBJ2-5 | NA | NA | TRBV5-1 | CASSDRGTQETQYF | TGCGCCAGCAGCGACCGTGGTACCCAAGAGACCCAGTACTTC
TRBJ2-7 | NA | few | TRBV27 | CASSLSDLAGYEQYF | TGTGCCAGCAGTTTATCGGACCTGGCGGGCTACGAGCAGTACTTC
TRBJ2-3 | NA | NA | TRBV2 | CASSLPGDTQYF | TGTGCCAGCAGCTTACCTGGTGATACGCAGTATTTT
TRBJ2-2 | NA | few | TRBV6-1 | CASSENTGELFF | TGTGCCAGCAGTGAAAACACCGGGGAGCTGTTTTTT
TRBJ1-1 | NA | NA | TRBV29-1 | CSVEGGASTEAFF | TGCAGCGTTGAGGGGGGGGCGAGCACTGAAGCTTTCTTT
TRBJ1-6 | TRBD1 | NA | TRBV2 | CASSDGQGDNSPLHF | TGTGCCAGCAGTGACGGACAGGGAGACAATTCACCCCTCCACTTT
TRBJ1-1 | NA | NA | TRBV7-9 | CASSFPDRPTEAFF | TGTGCCAGCAGTTTCCCCGACAGGCCCACTGAAGCTTTCTTT
TRBJ2-3 | NA | NA | TRBV30 | CAWAAPASTDTQYF | TGTGCCTGGGCCGCCCCCGCTAGCACAGATACGCAGTATTTT
TRBJ1-5 | NA | NA | TRBV28 | CASSFVVWARSNQPQHF | TGTGCCAGCAGTTTTGTCGTGTGGGCCAGATCCAATCAGCCCCAGCATTTT
TRBJ2-3 | NA | NA | TRBV15 | CATRAGTHRGGYIYTDTQYF | TGTGCCACCAGGGCCGGGACGCACCGCGGGGGCTACATATACACAGATACGCAGTATTTT
TRBJ1-1 | NA | few | TRBV30 | CAWSVRTGDYTEAFF | TGTGCCTGGAGTGTACGCACAGGAGACTACACTGAAGCTTTCTTT
TRBJ2-2 | NA | NA | TRBV9 | CASSVKAGELFF | TGTGCCAGCAGCGTGAAGGCCGGGGAGCTGTTTTTT
TRBJ2-7 | TRBD1 | NA | TRBV4-1 | CASSQGQGREEQYF | TGCGCCAGCAGCCAAGGACAGGGGCGGGAAGAGCAGTACTTC
TRBJ2-7 | TRBD1 | NA | TRBV29-1 | CSVVVTGGPEQYF | TGCAGCGTTGTGGTGACAGGGGGCCCCGAGCAGTACTTC
TRBJ2-3 | TRBD2 | few | TRBV7-8 | CASSLRGGSADTQYF | TGTGCCAGCAGCTTGCGGGGGGGCAGCGCAGATACGCAGTATTTT
TRBJ1-2 | NA | few | TRBV13 | CASSSTVLKNYGYTF | TGTGCCAGCAGCTCGACAGTTTTAAAGAACTATGGCTACACCTTC
TRBJ2-3 | NA | few | TRBV7-9 | CASSSPTGGDTQYF | TGTGCCAGCAGCTCACCAACGGGCGGAGATACGCAGTATTTT
TRBJ2-2 | TRBD1 | NA | TRBV6-5 | CASSLTGWAGELFF | TGTGCCAGCAGCCTGACAGGGTGGGCCGGGGAGCTGTTTTTT
TRBJ2-7 | NA | NA | TRBV5-1 | CASSPRISSYEQYF | TGCGCCAGCAGCCCGCGTATTAGCTCCTACGAGCAGTACTTC
TRBJ1-1 | NA | NA | TRBV2 | CASSTLPIKQGLNTEAFF | TGTGCCAGCAGCACTCTGCCCATTAAACAGGGTTTGAACACTGAAGCTTTCTTT
TRBJ2-3 | NA | NA | TRBV6-1 | CASSLVARTLDTQYF | TGTGCCAGCAGTTTAGTAGCAAGGACGTTGGATACGCAGTATTTT
TRBJ1-1 | NA | NA | TRBV7-9 | CASSLRPVEAFF | TGTGCCAGCAGCTTAAGGCCGGTTGAAGCTTTCTTT
TRBJ2-7 | TRBD1 | NA | TRBV5-1 | CASSLYGTGNYEQYF | TGCGCCAGCAGCTTGTACGGGACAGGCAACTACGAGCAGTACTTC
TRBJ2-5 | TRBD2 | NA | TRBV10-3 | CAISDPDGRGMETQYF | TGTGCCATCAGTGACCCTGATGGGCGGGGGATGGAGACCCAGTACTTC
TRBJ1-1 | NA | NA | TRBV6-5 | CASSYIETGNTEAFF | TGTGCCAGCAGTTACATCGAAACAGGGAATACTGAAGCTTTCTTT
TRBJ2-7 | NA | few | TRBV30 | CAWADSGEQYF | TGTGCCTGGGCCGACAGCGGCGAGCAGTACTTC
TRBJ2-1 | NA | few | TRBV29-1 | CSVALGGNEQFF | TGCAGCGTGGCGCTAGGGGGGAATGAGCAGTTCTTC
TRBJ1-1 | NA | few | TRBV5-1 | CASRSTGSGNTEAFF | TGCGCCAGCAGAAGCACTGGTTCAGGGAACACTGAAGCTTTCTTT
TRBJ2-7 | TRBD1 | few | TRBV4-1 | CASSQEAGQGYEQYF | TGCGCCAGCAGCCAAGAAGCGGGACAGGGCTACGAGCAGTACTTC
TRBJ1-4 | TRBD1 | NA | TRBV2 | CASRDRGRGEKLFF | TGTGCCAGCAGAGACAGGGGGCGCGGTGAAAAACTGTTTTTT
TRBJ2-2 | TRBD1 | NA | TRBV30 | CAGPGQGVAGELFF | TGTGCCGGGCCGGGACAGGGGGTAGCCGGGGAGCTGTTTTTT
TRBJ2-1 | TRBD2 | NA | TRBV29-1 | CSVDGGSSYNEQFF | TGCAGCGTTGACGGGGGGAGCTCCTACAATGAGCAGTTCTTC
TRBJ1-1 | NA | few | TRBV4-1 | CASSQEEDSRPEAFF | TGCGCCAGCAGCCAAGAAGAGGACAGTAGGCCTGAAGCTTTCTTT
TRBJ2-5 | TRBD1 | NA | TRBV15 | CATNRDRSQETQYF | TGTGCCACCAACCGGGACAGGAGCCAAGAGACCCAGTACTTC
TRBJ2-7 | TRBD2 | few | TRBV5-1 | CASSFRTSGGDEQYF | TGCGCCAGCAGCTTTCGGACTAGCGGGGGCGACGAGCAGTACTTC
TRBJ2-2 | NA | NA | TRBV6-5 | CASSYARLGAGELFF | TGTGCCAGCAGTTACGCCAGGTTGGGGGCCGGGGAGCTGTTTTTT
TRBJ2-7 | NA | NA | TRBV29-1 | CSAGGGGDSYEQYF | TGCAGCGCTGGGGGCGGAGGAGACTCCTACGAGCAGTACTTC
TRBJ2-7 | NA | few | TRBV2 | CASTVNDGEQYF | TGTGCCAGCACTGTGAATGACGGCGAGCAGTACTTC
TRBJ1-4 | TRBD1 | few | TRBV2 | CASSEGQSSNEKLFF | TGTGCCAGCAGCGAGGGACAGTCAAGCAATGAAAAACTGTTTTTT
TRBJ1-1 | NA | NA | TRBV7-4 | CASLGNTEAFF | TGTGCCAGCCTCGGGAACACTGAAGCTTTCTTT
TRBJ1-5 | NA | NA | TRBV18 | CASSPGGSQPQHF | TGTGCCAGCTCACCAGGAGGTAGTCAGCCCCAGCATTTT
TRBJ1-2 | NA | NA | TRBV25-1 | CASSGQGFGYTF | TGTGCCAGCAGTGGGCAGGGTTTTGGCTACACCTTC
TRBJ2-1 | NA | once | TRBV10-1 | CASSEYLGNEQFF | TGCGCCAGCAGTGAATATCTGGGGAATGAGCAGTTCTTC
TRBJ1-5 | TRBD1 | NA | TRBV13 | CASSRTGLGNQPQHF | TGTGCCAGCAGCCGGACAGGGTTAGGCAATCAGCCCCAGCATTTT
TRBJ1-6 | NA | NA | TRBV5-4 | CASSLREELHF | TGTGCCAGCAGCTTACGCGAAGAGCTCCACTTT
TRBJ1-1 | NA | NA | TRBV5-1 | CASGRAEGTEAFF | TGCGCCAGCGGCAGGGCTGAGGGCACTGAAGCTTTCTTT
TRBJ2-4 | NA | few | TRBV25-1 | CASMGRGNWDIQYF | TGTGCCAGCATGGGCCGAGGCAATTGGGACATTCAGTACTTC
TRBJ1-1 | NA | NA | TRBV27 | CASSLDRNGYTEAFF | TGTGCCAGCAGTCTAGACAGGAATGGGTACACTGAAGCTTTCTTT
TRBJ1-1 | NA | few | TRBV7-9 | CASSLVRVNTEAFF | TGTGCCAGCAGCTTAGTGCGGGTGAACACTGAAGCTTTCTTT
TRBJ1-3 | NA | NA | TRBV4-1 | CASSHYSIAGNTIYF | TGCGCCAGCAGCCATTACTCCATAGCTGGAAACACCATATATTTT